The rows below give T cell receptor beta chains drawn from one sample of a study of blood T cell repertoires in COVID-19. The protocol was immunoSEQ multiplex PCR, while the TCRdb copy is restricted to in-frame clones and leaves out a portion. The data hold 360,000 or so clones, with roughly four fifths observed a single time. The sequencing sample was made of PBMCs or T cells enriched from blood (not recorded which). These receptors came from a woman between 50 and 59 years old who had recovered from COVID-19. The CDR3 runs from the conserved cysteine through the conserved F or W. Fields, in order: J gene, D gene, clone size, V gene, CDR3 DNA, CDR3 protein. The D gene is left open where the match is weak. Where a row states a size, it is once, few, many or the class of an expanded clone; other rows omit it.

j_gene: TRBJ2-1; d_gene: TRBD1; abundance: NA; v_gene: TRBV19; CDR3nt: TGTGCCAGTAGTACACCGGGACAGGGGGTTGGTTACAATGAGCAGTTCTTC; CDR3aa: CASSTPGQGVGYNEQFF
j_gene: TRBJ2-1; d_gene: TRBD2; abundance: NA; v_gene: TRBV28; CDR3nt: TGTGCCAGCAGTTTGTTAGCGGGAGGGCCTAATGAGCAGTTCTTC; CDR3aa: CASSLLAGGPNEQFF
j_gene: TRBJ1-2; d_gene: NA; abundance: NA; v_gene: TRBV5-1; CDR3nt: TGCGCCAGCAGTAAGGAGGTTGATCATGGCTACACCTTC; CDR3aa: CASSKEVDHGYTF
j_gene: TRBJ2-5; d_gene: TRBD1; abundance: NA; v_gene: TRBV27; CDR3nt: TGTGCCAGCAGTTCCCTGACAGGGGCGTTCAGGGAGACCCAGTACTTC; CDR3aa: CASSSLTGAFRETQYF
j_gene: TRBJ2-7; d_gene: NA; abundance: NA; v_gene: TRBV6-5; CDR3nt: TGTGCCAGCAGTTTGGCGGGGCGTTCCTACGAGCAGTACTTC; CDR3aa: CASSLAGRSYEQYF
j_gene: TRBJ1-3; d_gene: NA; abundance: NA; v_gene: TRBV28; CDR3nt: TGTGCCAGCACACAACCCGACTCTGGAAACACCATATATTTT; CDR3aa: CASTQPDSGNTIYF
j_gene: TRBJ1-5; d_gene: NA; abundance: NA; v_gene: TRBV4-3; CDR3nt: TGCGCCAGCAGCCCCCCGGTGAGGGTCCCGAAACCGTATAGCAATCAGCCCCAGCATTTT; CDR3aa: CASSPPVRVPKPYSNQPQHF
j_gene: TRBJ1-6; d_gene: NA; abundance: NA; v_gene: TRBV4-3; CDR3nt: TGCGCCAGCAGCCAAATGCGGGGGATGAATTCACCCCTCCACTTT; CDR3aa: CASSQMRGMNSPLHF
j_gene: TRBJ2-7; d_gene: NA; abundance: once; v_gene: TRBV5-5; CDR3nt: TGTGCCAGCAGCTTGTTACCGGGTGCAAGCTCCTACGAGCAGTACTTC; CDR3aa: CASSLLPGASSYEQYF
j_gene: TRBJ2-3; d_gene: NA; abundance: NA; v_gene: TRBV7-2; CDR3nt: TGTGCCAGCAGCACAGGGAGTCACCCCGCAGATACGCAGTATTTT; CDR3aa: CASSTGSHPADTQYF
j_gene: TRBJ2-3; d_gene: NA; abundance: NA; v_gene: TRBV24-1; CDR3nt: TGTGCCACCAGTGATTCCTTCAGCGGGAGCACAGATACGCAGTATTTT; CDR3aa: CATSDSFSGSTDTQYF
j_gene: TRBJ1-1; d_gene: NA; abundance: NA; v_gene: TRBV29-1; CDR3nt: TGCAGCGCGACCTTGGAGCTTGAAGCTTTCTTT; CDR3aa: CSATLELEAFF
j_gene: TRBJ1-2; d_gene: NA; abundance: NA; v_gene: TRBV19; CDR3nt: TGTGCCAGTAGTAGCAGGGTTTATGGCTACACCTTC; CDR3aa: CASSSRVYGYTF
j_gene: TRBJ1-3; d_gene: TRBD1; abundance: NA; v_gene: TRBV27; CDR3nt: TGTGCCAGCAGTCCCGGGACAGATCTTTTTGGAAACACCATATATTTT; CDR3aa: CASSPGTDLFGNTIYF
j_gene: TRBJ1-1; d_gene: TRBD1; abundance: NA; v_gene: TRBV2; CDR3nt: TGTGCCAGCGGAGGGGGCAATGAAGCTTTCTTT; CDR3aa: CASGGGNEAFF
j_gene: TRBJ1-1; d_gene: TRBD1; abundance: NA; v_gene: TRBV27; CDR3nt: TGTGCCAGCAGTTGGCAGGGGGGGAACACTGAAGCTTTCTTT; CDR3aa: CASSWQGGNTEAFF
j_gene: TRBJ2-3; d_gene: TRBD1; abundance: NA; v_gene: TRBV30; CDR3nt: TGTGCCTGTTCGGCCGTGGTCATGGCAGGGGGCGCAGATACGCAGTATTTT; CDR3aa: CACSAVVMAGGADTQYF
j_gene: TRBJ1-2; d_gene: TRBD1; abundance: NA; v_gene: TRBV6-1; CDR3nt: TGTGCCAGCAGTGAATGGGGACAGAAAACTTACTACACCTTC; CDR3aa: CASSEWGQKTYYTF
j_gene: TRBJ2-1; d_gene: NA; abundance: NA; v_gene: TRBV7-2; CDR3nt: TGTGCCAGCAGCTTAGCCGTCTCGGAGCAGTTCTTC; CDR3aa: CASSLAVSEQFF
j_gene: TRBJ1-2; d_gene: TRBD1; abundance: NA; v_gene: TRBV12-3/TRBV12-4; CDR3nt: TGTGCCAGCAGACAGGGGGAGTGGAATGGCTACACCTTC; CDR3aa: CASRQGEWNGYTF
j_gene: TRBJ2-2; d_gene: TRBD1; abundance: NA; v_gene: TRBV19; CDR3nt: TGTGCCAGCTCAGCTGACAGGGGGGTGTTTGGCACCGGGGAGCTGTTTTTT; CDR3aa: CASSADRGVFGTGELFF
j_gene: TRBJ2-7; d_gene: TRBD2; abundance: NA; v_gene: TRBV7-3; CDR3nt: TGTGCCAGCAGCTACGGGGGGAGCTCCTACGAGCAGTACTTC; CDR3aa: CASSYGGSSYEQYF
j_gene: TRBJ2-2; d_gene: TRBD2; abundance: NA; v_gene: TRBV7-8; CDR3nt: TGTGCCAGCAACAAAAAGCGGGAGGGACCCGGGGAGCTGTTTTTT; CDR3aa: CASNKKREGPGELFF